This T cell receptor beta chain was identified in a study of blood T cell repertoires in COVID-19. The table came from immunoSEQ multiplex PCR; TCRdb's copy has only in-frame clones and leaves some out. Counted here are roughly 250,000 clones, about 88% occurring once; the ten biggest clones make up about 3%. A single count supports this clone. The germline V gene encodes CDR1 MDHEN and CDR2 SYDVKM. The CDR3 covers 13 residues. The V end was cut by 4 bases, the J end by 4 bases, with 10 bases between. The chain uses TRBV28 and TRBJ1-2; D not resolved. The specimen was PBMCs or T cells enriched from blood (not recorded which). The sequence derives from a woman between 50 and 59 years old who had recovered from COVID-19. DNA of the CDR3: TGTGCCAGCAGTTATCCGGAGAGCTATGGCTACACCTTC. It is translated as CASSYPESYGYTF.